This T cell receptor (beta chain) comes out of a study of T cell responses to AZD1222 COVID-19 vaccine. Findings and limits, study-wide: Baseline seropositives among AZD1222 recipients totaled only 5 to 7.

The CDR3 runs to 19 residues. Germline values: CDR1 SGHNT, CDR2 YENEEA. Worth noting for this clone: Its matching antigen is unknown. Mismatch with germline at one junction end may stem from a read error.

The method was immunoSEQ multiplex PCR; TCRdb's version includes in-frame clones alone and lacks a portion of them. The sample records about 150,000 clones, approximately 87% being singletons. The sample consisted of peripheral blood, taken 28 days after the second AZD1222 dose. The chain employs TRBV11-3 and TRBJ2-1; 8 bases are a match to TRBD2. The origin of this receptor is an adult who received the AZD1222 COVID-19 vaccine. DNA of the CDR3: TGTGCCAGCCGCTTACGGGGGGGCGGGAGGCTACAAGGGGTGAATGAGCAGTTCTTC. The encoded protein is CASRLRGGGRLQGVNEQFF.